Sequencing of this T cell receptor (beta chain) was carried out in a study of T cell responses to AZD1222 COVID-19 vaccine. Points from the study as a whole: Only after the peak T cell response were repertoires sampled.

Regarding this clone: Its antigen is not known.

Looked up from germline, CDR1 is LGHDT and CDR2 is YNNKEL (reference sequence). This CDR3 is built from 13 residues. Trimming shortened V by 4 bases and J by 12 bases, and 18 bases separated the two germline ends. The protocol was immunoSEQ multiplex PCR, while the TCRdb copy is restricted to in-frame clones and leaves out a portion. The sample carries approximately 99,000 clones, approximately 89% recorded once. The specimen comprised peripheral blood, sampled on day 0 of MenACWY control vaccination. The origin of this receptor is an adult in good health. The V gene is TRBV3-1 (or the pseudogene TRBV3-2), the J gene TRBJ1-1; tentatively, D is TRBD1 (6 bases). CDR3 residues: CASSRLGGQGTFF. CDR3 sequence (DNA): TGTGCCAGCAGCCGCCTCGGGGGACAAGGGACTTTCTTT.